These 18 T cell receptor beta chains originate from one sample sequenced in a study of beta chain features in type 1 diabetes. Of the isolated RNA, all was reverse transcribed, and so the sequenced material was expressed TCRB transcripts. Here immunoSEQ multiplex PCR was the method, and the copy in TCRdb shows in-frame clones only, minus some. The repertoire consists of just over 600,000 clones, with roughly 15% occurring once and the leading ten covering roughly 0.098%. Sequencing used naive CD4+ T cells from blood. The receptor source for this set is a man younger than 30 in good health.

This clone has more than one count but fewer than ten. The chain links TRBV28 to TRBJ1-2, with unresolved D. CDR3 length equals 17 residues. Germline V lookup: CDR1 MDHEN, CDR2 SYDVKM. V was pared by 6 bases and J by 6 bases, with 26 bases between. The CDR3 spells CASSLRVRRPDPDGYTF. The CDR3 DNA sequence: TGTGCCAGCAGCCTAAGGGTCAGGCGTCCCGACCCCGATGGCTACACCTTC.

In this sample, this clone turned up a few times. The J gene is TRBJ2-3, the V gene TRBV11-1; perhaps TRBD2 as D (5 bases). Germline V gene data show CDR1 as SGHAT and CDR2 as FQDESV (reference sequence). The CDR3 is made up of 12 amino acids. V lost 5 bases, J lost 7 bases, and 10 bases lay in between. CDR3 in amino acids: CASSIGLNTQYF. The CDR3 DNA follows: TGTGCCAGCAGCATAGGACTCAATACGCAGTATTTT.

The V and J genes are TRBV15 and TRBJ1-3; D unclear. The germline V and J ends were trimmed by 3 bases and 14 bases, with 11 bases remaining between them. CDR1 is LNHNV and CDR2 is YYDKDF in the germline V gene (reference sequence). The length of the CDR3 is 11 residues. CDR3 in DNA: TGTGCCACCAGCAGTGGCTCTCGGGTATATTTT. It translates to CATSSGSRVYF.

This clone was counted between two and nine times. The chain combines TRBV6-6 with TRBJ2-5; 8 bases are a match to TRBD1. CDR3 length equals 14 residues. The germline CDR1 and CDR2 sequences are MNHNY and SVGAGI (reference sequence). After removal of 7 bases from V and 4 bases from J, the junction contained 8 bases not matched to a gene. DNA for the CDR3: TGTGCCAGCACCCGACAGGGGAGCAGAGAGACCCAGTACTTC. It is translated as CASTRQGSRETQYF.

This clone has a handful of counts. The chain carries TRBV7-2 and TRBJ1-2; 10 bases line up with TRBD1. J was trimmed by 4 bases and V by 2 bases; bases with no gene match: 10. In germline, CDR1 is SGHTA, CDR2 FQGNSA. The CDR3 contains 17 residues. The DNA of the CDR3 is TGTGCCAGCAGCTTAAACCGGGACAGGGGCCGGGGCTATGGCTACACCTTC. The encoded protein is CASSLNRDRGRGYGYTF.

CDR3 residues: CASSGGGNTEAFF. The DNA for the CDR3 is TGTGCCAGCAGCGGGGGCGGGAACACTGAAGCTTTCTTT. The chain joins TRBV5-4 to TRBJ1-1; tentatively, D is TRBD1 (6 bases). Germline assignment: CDR1 SGHNT and CDR2 YYREEE (reference sequence). Deletions cut 4 bases from V and 1 base from J, with 8 bases between. The CDR3 covers 13 residues.

This clone was detected ten times or more. V is TRBV5-4 and J is TRBJ2-7; possible D gene TRBD2, 5 bases. The V gene lost 3 bases and the J gene lost 0 bases, with 10 bases spanning the gap. Germline V gene lookup returns CDR1 SGHNT and CDR2 YYREEE (reference sequence). The CDR3 spans 14 residues. Here the CDR3 DNA reads TGTGCCAGCAGCTCGGGGTCCATCTCCTACGAGCAGTACTTC. Protein sequence: CASSSGSISYEQYF.

Concerning this clone: Other DNA sequences in this sample translate to the same CDR3. The V call is TRBV7-2, the J call TRBJ2-7; no clear D. The CDR3 extends over 13 amino acids. CDR1 and CDR2 from the germline V gene are SGHTA and FQGNSA. Trimming pared 2 bases from V and 4 bases from J, leaving 9 bases between. CDR3 sequence: CASSLSVQYEQYF. CDR3 sequence (DNA): TGTGCCAGCAGCTTATCTGTCCAGTACGAGCAGTACTTC.

The chain carries TRBV7-9 and TRBJ2-1; 7 positions agree with TRBD1. The germline gives CDR1 SEHNR, CDR2 FQNEAQ (reference sequence). The CDR3 covers 16 residues. V was clipped by 6 bases and J by 3 bases; unmatched bases: 11. CDR3 nucleotides: TGTGCCAGCAGTCTCACAGGGGTGGGGTACTACAATGAGCAGTTCTTC. Translated: CASSLTGVGYYNEQFF.

The V call is TRBV15, the J call TRBJ2-3; unclear D gene. The ends were cut back, 6 bases at V and 3 bases at J, with 7 bases in the middle. Germline CDR1 LNHNV, CDR2 YYDKDF (reference sequence). There are 12 residues in the CDR3. CDR3 sequence (DNA): TGTGCCACCAGTCTAGGGACAGATACGCAGTATTTT. As protein: CATSLGTDTQYF.

The V and J genes are TRBV27 and TRBJ2-1; unclear D gene. CDR3 size: 11 residues. V shed 3 bases and J shed 5 bases, with 2 bases lying between them. Germline CDR1 reads MNHEY; CDR2 reads SMNVEV (reference sequence). The chain's CDR3 is CASSFNNEQFF. The CDR3 DNA is TGTGCCAGCAGTTTCAACAATGAGCAGTTCTTC.

The rearrangement joins TRBV4-1 to TRBJ2-7; TRBD1 matches at 7 bases. The ends lost 3 bases at V and 1 base at J; junction bases unmatched: 6. Germline V gives CDR1 MGHRA, CDR2 YSYEKL. The CDR3 has 15 residues. CDR3 sequence: CASSHTQGESYEQYF. CDR3 bases: TGCGCCAGCAGCCATACCCAGGGGGAGTCCTACGAGCAGTACTTC.

The chain is built from TRBV5-1 and TRBJ2-7; D unclear. This CDR3 contains 14 residues. Germline values: CDR1 SGHRS, CDR2 YFSETQ. Deletions cut 0 bases from V and 3 bases from J, with 10 bases between. The CDR3 region is CASSLALGSYEQYF. In DNA form, the CDR3 reads TGCGCCAGCAGCTTGGCGCTCGGAAGCTACGAGCAGTACTTC.

The chain couples TRBV5-4 to TRBJ1-1, with D uncertain. Germline CDR1 and CDR2: SGHNT and YYREEE (reference sequence). The CDR3 is made up of 13 amino acids. The V and J ends lost 3 bases and 1 base respectively, with 7 bases between them. CDR3 amino acids: CASSSNQNTEAFF. The CDR3 coding sequence is TGTGCCAGCAGCTCAAATCAGAACACTGAAGCTTTCTTT.

The chain recombines TRBV4-2 with TRBJ2-7, with 7 bases lining up with TRBD2. This CDR3 has 16 amino acids. V lost 0 bases, J lost 1 base, and 6 bases stayed unmatched. Germline CDR1 LGHNA, CDR2 YNFKEQ. This CDR3 reads CASSQDRREKSYEQYF. CDR3 DNA sequence: TGTGCCAGCAGCCAAGATCGGCGGGAGAAATCCTACGAGCAGTACTTC.

The sample holds a few counts of this clone. The chain couples TRBV29-1 to TRBJ2-1, with a tentative D call TRBD2 (6 bases). V was clipped by 3 bases and J by 5 bases, with 26 bases between them. From germline, CDR1 is SQVTM and CDR2 ANQGSEA. The CDR3 loop spans 18 amino acids. The DNA of the CDR3 is TGCAGCGTTGATCCGTTTGATCGGGGGTTAGGCTTGAACAATGAGCAGTTCTTC. Translation: CSVDPFDRGLGLNNEQFF.

There are a few counts of this clone. This chain links TRBV14 with TRBJ2-3, with a tentative D call TRBD1 (6 bases). Germline lookup yields CDR1 SGHDN and CDR2 FVKESK. Trimming cost V 4 bases and J 5 bases, with 16 bases left between them. The CDR3 is 15 amino acids. CDR3 DNA: TGTGCCAGCAGCCCACAGGCAGGGGCGGGAGATACGCAGTATTTT. The encoded protein is CASSPQAGAGDTQYF.

The rearrangement uses TRBV28 and TRBJ2-5, with D perhaps TRBD1 (6 bases). The CDR3 spans 13 residues. Trimming removed 6 bases from V and 5 bases from J, with 13 bases in between. CDR1 and CDR2 from the germline V gene are MDHEN and SYDVKM. CDR3: CASSLGQMETQYF. The CDR3 DNA sequence: TGTGCCAGCAGCCTTGGACAGATGGAGACCCAGTACTTC.